This TCR beta chain was captured by sequencing in a study of blood T cell repertoires in COVID-19. Study as a whole: Donors in the United States, Italy and Spain gave samples during acute or convalescent COVID-19. T cells, B-cell-depleted T cells, or PBMCs supplied cDNA or gDNA.

CDR3 length: 16 residues. V shed 0 bases and J shed 8 bases, with 14 bases lying between them. CDR1 is LGHNA and CDR2 is YNFKEQ in the germline V gene. Source study methods: Amplification of reference gene primers provided the estimated nucleated cell counts. Only in-frame clones appear in the TCRdb table, and some are missing; sequencing was by immunoSEQ multiplex PCR. V and J calls plus clone size are reproduced from that table; the DNA served to infer D and trimming. Counted here are 100,000 to 120,000 clones, around 82% occurring once; the ten biggest clones make up 15% to 20%. This TCR came from a woman aged 55-69 years with acute or convalescent COVID-19. The chain employs TRBV4-2 and TRBJ1-6; tentative D call: TRBD1 (6 bases). What was sequenced was peripheral blood. For the CDR3, the DNA is TGTGCCAGCAGCCAAGAGTTGGGGGGGGGCTATTCACCCCTCCACTTT. Translated: CASSQELGGGYSPLHF.